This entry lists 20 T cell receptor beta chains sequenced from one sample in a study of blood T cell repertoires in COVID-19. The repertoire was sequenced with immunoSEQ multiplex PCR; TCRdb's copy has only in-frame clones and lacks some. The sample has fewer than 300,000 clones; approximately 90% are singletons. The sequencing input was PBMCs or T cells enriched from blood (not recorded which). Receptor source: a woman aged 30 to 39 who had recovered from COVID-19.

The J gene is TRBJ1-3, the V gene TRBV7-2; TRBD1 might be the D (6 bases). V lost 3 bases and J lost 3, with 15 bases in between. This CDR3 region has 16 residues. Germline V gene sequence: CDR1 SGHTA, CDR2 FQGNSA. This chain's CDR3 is CASSFDRPSLGNTIYF. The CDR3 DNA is TGTGCCAGCAGCTTCGACAGGCCGAGCCTTGGAAACACCATATATTTT.

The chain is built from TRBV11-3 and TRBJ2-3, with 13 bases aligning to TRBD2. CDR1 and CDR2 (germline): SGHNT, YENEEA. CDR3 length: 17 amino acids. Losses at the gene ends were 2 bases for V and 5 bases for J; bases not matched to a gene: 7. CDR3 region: CASSLKGLAGEVDTQYF. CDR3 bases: TGTGCCAGCAGCTTAAAAGGACTAGCGGGGGAAGTAGATACGCAGTATTTT.

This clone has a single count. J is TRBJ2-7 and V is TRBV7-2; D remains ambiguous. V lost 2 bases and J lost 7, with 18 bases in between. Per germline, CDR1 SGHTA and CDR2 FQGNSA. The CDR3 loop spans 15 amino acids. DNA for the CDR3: TGTGCCAGCAGCTTATCTGGATCTCATCCCGGGGAGCAGTACTTC. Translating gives CASSLSGSHPGEQYF.

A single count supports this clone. The CDR3, as DNA: TGCGCCAGCAGCCAGGGCCCAGGTCTTACCTCCTACAATGAGCAGTTCTTC. Protein product: CASSQGPGLTSYNEQFF. The V and J genes are TRBV4-1 and TRBJ2-1, with D uncertain. In germline, CDR1 is MGHRA, CDR2 YSYEKL. Trimming removed 3 bases at V and 0 bases at J, with 15 bases between. The CDR3 is made up of 17 amino acids.

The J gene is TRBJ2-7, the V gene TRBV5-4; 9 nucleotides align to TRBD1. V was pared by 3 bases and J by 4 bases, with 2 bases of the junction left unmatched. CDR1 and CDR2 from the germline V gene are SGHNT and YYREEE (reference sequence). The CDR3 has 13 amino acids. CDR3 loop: CASSWGTGYEQYF. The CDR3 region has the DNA TGTGCCAGCAGCTGGGGGACAGGGTACGAGCAGTACTTC.

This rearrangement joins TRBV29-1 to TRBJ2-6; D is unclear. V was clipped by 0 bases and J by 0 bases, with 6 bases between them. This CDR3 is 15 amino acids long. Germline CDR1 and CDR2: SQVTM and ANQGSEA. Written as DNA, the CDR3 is TGCAGCGTTGAAGAGCGGAGCTCTGGGGCCAACGTCCTGACTTTC. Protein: CSVEERSSGANVLTF. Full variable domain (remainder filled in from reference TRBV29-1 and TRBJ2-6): SAVISQKPSRDICQRGTSLTIQCQVDSQVTMMFWYRQQPGQSLTLIATANQGSEATYESGFVIDKFPISRPNLTFSTLTVSNMSPEDSSIYLCSVEERSSGANVLTFGAGSRLTVL.

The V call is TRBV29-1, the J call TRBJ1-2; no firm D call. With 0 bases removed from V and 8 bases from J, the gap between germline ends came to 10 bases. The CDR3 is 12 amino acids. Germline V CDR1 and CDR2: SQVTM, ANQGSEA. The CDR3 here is CSVEEQLGGYTF. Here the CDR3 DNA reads TGCAGCGTTGAAGAACAGTTGGGCGGCTACACCTTC. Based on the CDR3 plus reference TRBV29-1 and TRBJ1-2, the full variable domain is SAVISQKPSRDICQRGTSLTIQCQVDSQVTMMFWYRQQPGQSLTLIATANQGSEATYESGFVIDKFPISRPNLTFSTLTVSNMSPEDSSIYLCSVEEQLGGYTFGSGTRLTVV.

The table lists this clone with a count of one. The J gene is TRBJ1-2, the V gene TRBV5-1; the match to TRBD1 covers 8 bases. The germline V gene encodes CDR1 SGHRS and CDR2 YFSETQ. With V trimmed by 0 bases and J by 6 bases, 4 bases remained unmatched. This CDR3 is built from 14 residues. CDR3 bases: TGCGCCAGCAGCTTGGGGCAGGGGGCTGATGGCTACACCTTC. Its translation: CASSLGQGADGYTF.

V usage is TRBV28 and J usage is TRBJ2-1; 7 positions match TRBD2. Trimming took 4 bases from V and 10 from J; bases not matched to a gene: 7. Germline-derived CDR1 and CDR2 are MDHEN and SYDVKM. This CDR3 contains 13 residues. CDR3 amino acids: CASSSTSVSEQFF. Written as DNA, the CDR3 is TGTGCCAGCAGTTCCACTAGCGTCTCGGAGCAGTTCTTC.

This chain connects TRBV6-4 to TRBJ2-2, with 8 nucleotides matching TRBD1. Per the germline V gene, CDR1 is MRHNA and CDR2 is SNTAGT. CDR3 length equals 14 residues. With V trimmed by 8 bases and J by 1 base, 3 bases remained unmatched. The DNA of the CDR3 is TGTGCCAGCTCCGGGACAGGGAACACCGGGGAGCTGTTTTTT. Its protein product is CASSGTGNTGELFF.

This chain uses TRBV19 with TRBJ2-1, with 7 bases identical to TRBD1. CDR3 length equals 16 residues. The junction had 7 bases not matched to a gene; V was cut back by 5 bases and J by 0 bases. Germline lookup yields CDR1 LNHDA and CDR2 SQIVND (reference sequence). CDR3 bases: TGTGCCAGTAGTTTACAGACAGGGAGCTCCTACAATGAGCAGTTCTTC. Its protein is CASSLQTGSSYNEQFF.

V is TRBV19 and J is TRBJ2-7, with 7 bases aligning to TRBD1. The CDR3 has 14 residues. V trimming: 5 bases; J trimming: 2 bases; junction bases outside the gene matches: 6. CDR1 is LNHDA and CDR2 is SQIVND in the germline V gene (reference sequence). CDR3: CASSAEGGAYEQYF. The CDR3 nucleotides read TGTGCCAGTAGTGCCGAAGGGGGCGCCTACGAGCAGTACTTC.

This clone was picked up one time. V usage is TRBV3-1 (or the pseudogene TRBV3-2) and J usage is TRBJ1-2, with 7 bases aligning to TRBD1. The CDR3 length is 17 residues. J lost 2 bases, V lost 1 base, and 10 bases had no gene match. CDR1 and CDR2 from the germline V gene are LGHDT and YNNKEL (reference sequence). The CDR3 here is CASSQAIQGIMNYGYTF. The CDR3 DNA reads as TGTGCCAGCAGCCAAGCCATACAGGGGATAATGAACTATGGCTACACCTTC.

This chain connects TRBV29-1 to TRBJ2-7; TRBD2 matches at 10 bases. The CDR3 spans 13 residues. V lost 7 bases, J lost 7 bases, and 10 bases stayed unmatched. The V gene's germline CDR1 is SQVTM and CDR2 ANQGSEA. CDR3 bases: TGCAGCGCTTCCCCTAGCGGGAGTGGGGAGCAGTACTTC. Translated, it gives CSASPSGSGEQYF.

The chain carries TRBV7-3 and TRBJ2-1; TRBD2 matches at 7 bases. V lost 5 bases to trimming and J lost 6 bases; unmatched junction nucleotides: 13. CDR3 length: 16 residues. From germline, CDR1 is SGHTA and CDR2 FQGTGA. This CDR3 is CASSLRPAGDFNEQFF. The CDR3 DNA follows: TGTGCCAGCAGCCTCCGCCCTGCGGGAGATTTCAATGAGCAGTTCTTC. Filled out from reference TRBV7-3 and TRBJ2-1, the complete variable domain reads GAGVSQTPSNKVTEKGKYVELRCDPISGHTALYWYRQSLGQGPEFLIYFQGTGAADDSGLPNDRFFAVRPEGSVSTLKIQRTERGDSAVYLCASSLRPAGDFNEQFFGPGTRLTVL.

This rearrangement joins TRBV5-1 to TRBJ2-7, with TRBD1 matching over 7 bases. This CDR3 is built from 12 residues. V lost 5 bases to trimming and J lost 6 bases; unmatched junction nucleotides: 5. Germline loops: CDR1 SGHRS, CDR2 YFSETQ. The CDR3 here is CASSETGTEQYF. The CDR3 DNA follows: TGCGCCAGCAGTGAGACAGGGACCGAGCAGTACTTC.

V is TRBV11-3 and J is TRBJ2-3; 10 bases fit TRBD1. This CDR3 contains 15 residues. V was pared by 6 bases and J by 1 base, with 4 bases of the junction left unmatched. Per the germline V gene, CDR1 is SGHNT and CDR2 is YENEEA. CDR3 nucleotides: TGTGCCAGCAGTCGTGGGACAGGGGGCACAGATACGCAGTATTTT. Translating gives CASSRGTGGTDTQYF.

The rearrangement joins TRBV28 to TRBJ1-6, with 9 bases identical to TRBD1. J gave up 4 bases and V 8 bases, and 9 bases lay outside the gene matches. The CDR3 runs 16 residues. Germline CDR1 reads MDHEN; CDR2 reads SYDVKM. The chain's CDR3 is CASDSPGQGYNSPLHF. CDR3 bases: TGTGCCAGCGACTCACCCGGACAGGGGTATAATTCACCCCTCCACTTT. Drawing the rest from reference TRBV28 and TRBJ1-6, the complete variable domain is DVKVTQSSRYLVKRTGEKVFLECVQDMDHENMFWYRQDPGLGLRLIYFSYDVKMKEKGDIPEGYSVSREKKERFSLILESASTNQTSMYLCASDSPGQGYNSPLHFGNGTRLTVT.

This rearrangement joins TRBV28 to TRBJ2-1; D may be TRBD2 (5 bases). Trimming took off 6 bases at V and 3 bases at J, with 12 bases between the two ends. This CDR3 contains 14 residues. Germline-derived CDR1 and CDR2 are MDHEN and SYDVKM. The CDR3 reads CASSIFRDYNEQFF. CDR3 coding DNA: TGTGCCAGCAGCATCTTTCGGGACTACAATGAGCAGTTCTTC.

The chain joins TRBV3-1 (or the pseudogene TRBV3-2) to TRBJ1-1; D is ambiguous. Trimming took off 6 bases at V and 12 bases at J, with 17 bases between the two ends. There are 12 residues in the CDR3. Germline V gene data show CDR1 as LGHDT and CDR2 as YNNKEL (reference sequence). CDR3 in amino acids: CASRRADTAPFF. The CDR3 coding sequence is TGTGCCAGCAGACGAGCCGATACAGCTCCTTTCTTT.